This is a list of T cell receptor beta chains from one sample in a study of OX40 agonist ivuxolimab in advanced cancers. This table comes from immunoSEQ multiplex PCR, and its TCRdb copy is limited to in-frame clones, with some not included. The sample includes some 90,000 clones, 75% to 95% of them seen just once. Sequenced here: CD4+ or CD8+ T cells sorted from blood, sampled in a trial of the OX40 agonist ivuxolimab. The receptors stem from an adult with an advanced solid tumor such as melanoma, head and neck, liver or kidney cancer. CDR3s include the opening cysteine and the closing phenylalanine or tryptophan. The D gene is left open where the match is weak. Only some rows state a clone size, as once, few, many or a class for expanded clones.

v_gene	d_gene	abundance	j_gene	CDR3nt	CDR3aa
TRBV7-2	NA	NA	TRBJ1-2	TGTGCCAGCAACCCTTCCCCGGTAGCCGGAGGCTACACCTTC	CASNPSPVAGGYTF
TRBV5-1	TRBD2	NA	TRBJ2-7	TGCGCCAGCAGCTTGCGGGGGGGAGGTACTGGAGGCGAGCAGTACTTC	CASSLRGGGTGGEQYF
TRBV7-2	NA	NA	TRBJ1-4	TGTGCCAGCAGCTCGAACGCTAACAGGGCAACTAATGAAAAACTGTTTTTT	CASSSNANRATNEKLFF
TRBV6-5	TRBD2	NA	TRBJ2-3	TGTGCCAGCCCTAGCGGGAGGTCAGATACGCAGTATTTT	CASPSGRSDTQYF
TRBV4-1	NA	NA	TRBJ2-7	TGCGCCAGCAGCCCATCGTGGGTAAACGAGCAGTACTTC	CASSPSWVNEQYF
TRBV7-2	TRBD2	NA	TRBJ2-3	TGTGCCAGCAGCCTCGGGACTAGCTTCGATACGCAGTATTTT	CASSLGTSFDTQYF
TRBV28	NA	NA	TRBJ1-5	TGTGCCAGCAGCTCTGGGACAATCCAGAATCAGCCCCAGCATTTT	CASSSGTIQNQPQHF
TRBV9	TRBD1	NA	TRBJ1-1	TGTGCCAGCAGCCCCGGGACAGGGGTGAACACTGAAGCTTTCTTT	CASSPGTGVNTEAFF
TRBV21-1	NA	NA	TRBJ2-7	TGTGCCAGCAGGGGCCCGGGACACCCGAAATCCTACGAGCAGTACTTC	CASRGPGHPKSYEQYF
TRBV7-9	NA	NA	TRBJ1-4	TGTGCCAGCAGCCGACCCCTCCAGGGAGCTAATGAAAAACTGTTTTTT	CASSRPLQGANEKLFF
TRBV5-5	TRBD2	NA	TRBJ2-2	TGTGCCAGCAGCCGGGGGACTGTATCGGGAGGCACCGGGGAGCTGTTTTTT	CASSRGTVSGGTGELFF
TRBV7-9	NA	NA	TRBJ1-1	TGTGCCAGCAGCTTCACGGGTAACACTGAAGCTTTCTTT	CASSFTGNTEAFF
TRBV7-2	TRBD1	NA	TRBJ2-3	TGTGCCAGCAGCTTAGGGGCAGGGGGCAACACAGATACGCAGTATTTT	CASSLGAGGNTDTQYF
TRBV4-3	NA	NA	TRBJ2-1	TGCGCCAGCAGCCAAGCGCCAGAATTATACAATGAGCAGTTCTTC	CASSQAPELYNEQFF
TRBV18	TRBD1	NA	TRBJ1-5	TGTGCCAGCTCACGAGGGACAGGGCTGGAGCCCCAGCATTTT	CASSRGTGLEPQHF
TRBV14	NA	NA	TRBJ2-5	TGTGCCAGCAGCCGGTTCGGGGGAGAGACCCAGTACTTC	CASSRFGGETQYF
TRBV28	TRBD2	once	TRBJ2-3	TGTGCCAGCAGTGGGAGCAGCGGGAGAAGGTCAGATACGCAGTATTTT	CASSGSSGRRSDTQYF
TRBV28	NA	NA	TRBJ2-7	TGTGCCAGCAGCCTATCCCAGCCTCTCTACGAGCAGTACTTC	CASSLSQPLYEQYF
TRBV11-2	TRBD1	NA	TRBJ2-4	TGTGCCAGCAGCTACGACAGGGTGGCAAACATTCAGTACTTC	CASSYDRVANIQYF
TRBV6-5	NA	NA	TRBJ1-3	TGTGCCAGCAGTTACACCCCGAGGGACCTAAACACCATATATTTT	CASSYTPRDLNTIYF
TRBV27	NA	NA	TRBJ2-7	TGTGCCAGCAGTCGGCAGGGGATAGGGTCCTACGAGCAGTACTTC	CASSRQGIGSYEQYF
TRBV19	NA	NA	TRBJ2-6	TGTGCCAGTAGTATAGTCGGCACAGACCTCGGGGCCAACGTCCTGACTTTC	CASSIVGTDLGANVLTF
TRBV19	NA	NA	TRBJ1-5	TGTGCCAGTAGTATCCGGGGGAACGCCAATCAGCCCCAGCATTTT	CASSIRGNANQPQHF
TRBV29-1	TRBD2	once	TRBJ2-1	TGCAGCGCCCAGCCGGGACTAGCGGGAGACGTATCCTACAATGAGCAGTTCTTC	CSAQPGLAGDVSYNEQFF
TRBV9	TRBD1	NA	TRBJ1-3	TGTGCCAGCAGCGTAGCTAGGACAGGGGGATCTGGAAACACCATATATTTT	CASSVARTGGSGNTIYF
TRBV6-1	NA	NA	TRBJ1-2	TGTGCCAGCAAAGAGGACCCCCGGGGGTATGGCTACACCTTC	CASKEDPRGYGYTF
TRBV9	TRBD1	NA	TRBJ2-5	TGTGCCAGCAGCGTAGGGGGACAGGGGGGCCAGACCCAGTACTTC	CASSVGGQGGQTQYF
TRBV11-2	NA	NA	TRBJ2-1	TGTGCCAGCAGCTTAGGCCAGGGGACTTACAATGAGCAGTTCTTC	CASSLGQGTYNEQFF
TRBV5-1	NA	NA	TRBJ2-5	TGCGCCAGCAGCTTGGCGGGACTCCGGGGTGAGACCCAGTACTTC	CASSLAGLRGETQYF